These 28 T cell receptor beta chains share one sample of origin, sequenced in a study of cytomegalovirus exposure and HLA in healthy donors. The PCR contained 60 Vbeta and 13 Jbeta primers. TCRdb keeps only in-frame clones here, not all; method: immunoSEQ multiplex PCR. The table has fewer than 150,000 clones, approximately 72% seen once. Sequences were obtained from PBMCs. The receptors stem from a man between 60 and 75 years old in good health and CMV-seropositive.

CDR3 amino acids: CASSEAPSRRNTEAFF. In nucleotides, the CDR3 is TGTGCCAGCAGTGAAGCGCCTAGTAGGAGAAACACTGAAGCTTTCTTT. The chain recombines TRBV2 with TRBJ1-1; D gene unclear. V gave up 0 bases and J gave up 2 bases, with 13 bases separating them. The CDR3 has 16 residues. Germline V gene sequence: CDR1 SNHLY, CDR2 FYNNEI.

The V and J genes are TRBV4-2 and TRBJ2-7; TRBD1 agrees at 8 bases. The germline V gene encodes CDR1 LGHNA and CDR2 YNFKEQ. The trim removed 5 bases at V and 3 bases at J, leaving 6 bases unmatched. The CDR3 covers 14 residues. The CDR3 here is CASSLETGVYEQYF. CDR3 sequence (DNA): TGTGCCAGCAGCTTAGAGACAGGGGTCTACGAGCAGTACTTC.

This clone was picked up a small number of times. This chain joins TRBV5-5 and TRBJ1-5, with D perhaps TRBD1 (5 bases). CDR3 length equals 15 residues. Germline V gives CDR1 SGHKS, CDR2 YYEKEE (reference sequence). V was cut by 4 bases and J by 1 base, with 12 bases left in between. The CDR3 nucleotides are TGTGCCAGCAGCCGTCTCCAGGGAAGCAATCAGCCCCAGCATTTT. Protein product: CASSRLQGSNQPQHF.

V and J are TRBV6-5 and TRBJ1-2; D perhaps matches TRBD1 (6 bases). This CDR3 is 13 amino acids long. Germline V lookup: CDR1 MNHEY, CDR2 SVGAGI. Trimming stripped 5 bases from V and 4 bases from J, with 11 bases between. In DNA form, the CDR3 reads TGTGCCAGCAGTGTGACAGGTGTCTATGGCTACACCTTC. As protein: CASSVTGVYGYTF.

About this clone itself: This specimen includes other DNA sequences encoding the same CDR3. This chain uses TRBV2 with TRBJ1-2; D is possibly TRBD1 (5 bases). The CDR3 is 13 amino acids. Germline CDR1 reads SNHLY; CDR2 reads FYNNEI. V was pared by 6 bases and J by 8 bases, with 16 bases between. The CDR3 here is CASSETGGGGYTF. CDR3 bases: TGTGCCAGCAGCGAAACGGGGGGAGGCGGCTACACCTTC.

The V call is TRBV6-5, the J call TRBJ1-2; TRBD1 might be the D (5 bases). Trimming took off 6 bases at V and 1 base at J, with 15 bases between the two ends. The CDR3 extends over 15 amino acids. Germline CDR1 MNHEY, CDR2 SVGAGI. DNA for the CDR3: TGTGCCAGCAGCCCGGGCTCGGGGGTTAACTATGGCTACACCTTC. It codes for CASSPGSGVNYGYTF.

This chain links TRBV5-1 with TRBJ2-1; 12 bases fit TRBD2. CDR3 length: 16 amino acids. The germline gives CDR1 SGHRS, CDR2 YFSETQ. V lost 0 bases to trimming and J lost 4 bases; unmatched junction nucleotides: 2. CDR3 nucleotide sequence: TGCGCCAGCAGCTTGGCGACTAGCGGGAGTTACAATGAGCAGTTCTTC. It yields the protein CASSLATSGSYNEQFF.

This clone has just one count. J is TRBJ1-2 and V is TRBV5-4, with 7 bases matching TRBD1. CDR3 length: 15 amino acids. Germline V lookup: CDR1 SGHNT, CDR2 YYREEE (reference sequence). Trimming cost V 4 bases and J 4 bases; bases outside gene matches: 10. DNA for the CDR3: TGTGCCAGCAGCCTAACAGGGGCAGAGGGCTATGGCTACACCTTC. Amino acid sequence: CASSLTGAEGYGYTF.

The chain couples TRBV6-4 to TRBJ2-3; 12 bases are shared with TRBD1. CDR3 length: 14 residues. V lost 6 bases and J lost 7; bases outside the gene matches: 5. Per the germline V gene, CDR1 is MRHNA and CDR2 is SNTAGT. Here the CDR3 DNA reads TGTGCCAGCAGGGCGGGACAGGGGGCACATACGCAGTATTTT. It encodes CASRAGQGAHTQYF.

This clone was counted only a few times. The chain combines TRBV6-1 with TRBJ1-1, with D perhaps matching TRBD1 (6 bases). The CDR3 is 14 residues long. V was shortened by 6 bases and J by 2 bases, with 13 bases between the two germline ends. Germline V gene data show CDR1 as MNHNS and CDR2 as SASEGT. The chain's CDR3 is CASRYSRGNTEAFF. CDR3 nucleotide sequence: TGTGCCAGCAGATATTCCAGGGGAAACACTGAAGCTTTCTTT.

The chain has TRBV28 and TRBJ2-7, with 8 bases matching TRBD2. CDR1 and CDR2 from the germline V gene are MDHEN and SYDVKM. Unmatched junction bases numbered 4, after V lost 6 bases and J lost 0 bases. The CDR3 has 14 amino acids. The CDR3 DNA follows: TGTGCCAGCAGCCGGGGGGGGCTCTCCTACGAGCAGTACTTC. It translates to CASSRGGLSYEQYF.

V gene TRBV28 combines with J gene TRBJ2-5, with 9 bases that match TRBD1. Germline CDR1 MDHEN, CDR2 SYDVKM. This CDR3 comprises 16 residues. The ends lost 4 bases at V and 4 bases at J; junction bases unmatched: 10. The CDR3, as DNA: TGTGCCAGCAGTTCTCCCGGGACAGGGACCCGAGAGACCCAGTACTTC. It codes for CASSSPGTGTRETQYF.

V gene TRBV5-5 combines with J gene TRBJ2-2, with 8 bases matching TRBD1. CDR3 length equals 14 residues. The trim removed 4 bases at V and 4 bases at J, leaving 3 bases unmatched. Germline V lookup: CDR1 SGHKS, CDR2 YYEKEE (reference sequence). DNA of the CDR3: TGTGCCAGCAGCACGACAGGGGCCACCGGGGAGCTGTTTTTT. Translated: CASSTTGATGELFF.

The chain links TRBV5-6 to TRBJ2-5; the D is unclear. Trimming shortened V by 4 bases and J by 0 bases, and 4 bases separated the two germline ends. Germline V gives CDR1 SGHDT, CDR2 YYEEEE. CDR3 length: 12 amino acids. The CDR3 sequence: CASSRYQETQYF. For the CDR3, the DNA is TGTGCCAGCAGCCGTTACCAAGAGACCCAGTACTTC.

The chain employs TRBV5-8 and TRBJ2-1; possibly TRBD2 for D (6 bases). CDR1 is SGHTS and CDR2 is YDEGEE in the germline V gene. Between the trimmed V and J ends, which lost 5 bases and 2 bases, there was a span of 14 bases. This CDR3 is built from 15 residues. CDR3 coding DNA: TGTGCCAGCAGGGTGGCGGGGAGGACCTACAATGAGCAGTTCTTC. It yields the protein CASRVAGRTYNEQFF.

This chain's CDR3 is CASSQGPNTEAFF. The CDR3 region has the DNA TGTGCCAGTAGTCAGGGCCCGAACACTGAAGCTTTCTTT. The chain uses TRBV19 and TRBJ1-1; the D gene is possibly TRBD1 (5 bases). CDR3 length: 13 residues. Germline assignment: CDR1 LNHDA and CDR2 SQIVND (reference sequence). Trimming took 5 bases from V and 1 from J, leaving 8 bases between them.

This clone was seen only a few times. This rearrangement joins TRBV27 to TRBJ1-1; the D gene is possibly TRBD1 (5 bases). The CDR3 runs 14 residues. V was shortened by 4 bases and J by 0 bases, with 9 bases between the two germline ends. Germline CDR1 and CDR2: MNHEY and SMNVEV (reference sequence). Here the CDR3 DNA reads TGTGCCAGCAGTTCCCCAGGGATGAACACTGAAGCTTTCTTT. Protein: CASSSPGMNTEAFF.

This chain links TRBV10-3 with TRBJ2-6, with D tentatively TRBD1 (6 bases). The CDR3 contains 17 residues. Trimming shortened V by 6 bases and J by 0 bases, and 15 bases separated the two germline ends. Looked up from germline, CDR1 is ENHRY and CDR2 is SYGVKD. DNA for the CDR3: TGTGCCATCAGCTTTTCGGGACACAGCTCTGGGGCCAACGTCCTGACTTTC. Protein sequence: CAISFSGHSSGANVLTF.

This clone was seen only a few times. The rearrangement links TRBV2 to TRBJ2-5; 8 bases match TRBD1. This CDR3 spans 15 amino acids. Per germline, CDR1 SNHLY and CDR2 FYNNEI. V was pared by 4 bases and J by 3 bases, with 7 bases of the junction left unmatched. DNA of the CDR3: TGTGCCAGCAGTGCCTCCGGGACAGGCAAAGAGACCCAGTACTTC. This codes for CASSASGTGKETQYF.

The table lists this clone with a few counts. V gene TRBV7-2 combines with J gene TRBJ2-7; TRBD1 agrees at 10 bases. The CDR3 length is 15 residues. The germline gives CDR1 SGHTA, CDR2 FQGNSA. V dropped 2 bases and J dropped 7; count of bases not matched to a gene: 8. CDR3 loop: CASSLIGQGEYEQYF. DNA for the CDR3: TGTGCCAGCAGCTTAATTGGACAGGGGGAGTATGAGCAGTACTTC.

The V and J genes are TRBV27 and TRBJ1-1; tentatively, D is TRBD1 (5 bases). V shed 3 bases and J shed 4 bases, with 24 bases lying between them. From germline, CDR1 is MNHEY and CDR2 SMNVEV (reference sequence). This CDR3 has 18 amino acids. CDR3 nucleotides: TGTGCCAGCAGTTTCACTCCACCCCAGGTGGGGGGTCGCACTGAAGCTTTCTTT. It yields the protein CASSFTPPQVGGRTEAFF.

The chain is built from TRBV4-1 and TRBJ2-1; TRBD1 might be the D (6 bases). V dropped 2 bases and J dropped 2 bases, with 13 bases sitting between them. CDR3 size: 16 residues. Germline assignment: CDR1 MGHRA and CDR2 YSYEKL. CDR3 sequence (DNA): TGCGCCAGCAGCCAACTTGGACAGTCTACCTACAATGAGCAGTTCTTC. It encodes CASSQLGQSTYNEQFF.

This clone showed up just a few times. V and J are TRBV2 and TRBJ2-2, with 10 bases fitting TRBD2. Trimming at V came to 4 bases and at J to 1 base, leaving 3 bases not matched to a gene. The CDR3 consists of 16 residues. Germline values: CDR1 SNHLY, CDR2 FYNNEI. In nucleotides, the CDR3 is TGTGCCAGCAGTGTGGCTAGCGGGAGGAACACCGGGGAGCTGTTTTTT. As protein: CASSVASGRNTGELFF.

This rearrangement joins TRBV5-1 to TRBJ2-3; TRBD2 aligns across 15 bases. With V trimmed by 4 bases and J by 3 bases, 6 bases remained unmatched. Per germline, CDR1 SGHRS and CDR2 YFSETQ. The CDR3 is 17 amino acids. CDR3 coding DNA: TGCGCCAGCAGCACCGCCGGGACTAGCGGGAGGACAGATACGCAGTATTTT. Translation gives CASSTAGTSGRTDTQYF. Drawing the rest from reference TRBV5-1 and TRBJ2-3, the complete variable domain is KAGVTQTPRYLIKTRGQQVTLSCSPISGHRSVSWYQQTPGQGLQFLFEYFSETQRNKGNFPGRFSGRQFSNSRSEMNVSTLELGDSALYLCASSTAGTSGRTDTQYFGPGTRLTVL.

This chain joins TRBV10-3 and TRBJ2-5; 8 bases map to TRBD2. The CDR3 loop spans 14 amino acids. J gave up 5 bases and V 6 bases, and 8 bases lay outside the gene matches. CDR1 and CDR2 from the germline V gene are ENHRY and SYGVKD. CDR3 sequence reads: CAIRPGGGEETQYF. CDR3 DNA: TGTGCCATCAGGCCCGGGGGGGGTGAGGAGACCCAGTACTTC.

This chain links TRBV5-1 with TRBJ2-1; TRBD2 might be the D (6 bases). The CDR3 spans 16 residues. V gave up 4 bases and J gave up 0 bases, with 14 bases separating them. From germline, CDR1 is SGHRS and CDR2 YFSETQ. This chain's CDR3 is CASSTLAVSSYNEQFF. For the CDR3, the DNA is TGCGCCAGCAGCACATTAGCGGTGAGCTCCTACAATGAGCAGTTCTTC.

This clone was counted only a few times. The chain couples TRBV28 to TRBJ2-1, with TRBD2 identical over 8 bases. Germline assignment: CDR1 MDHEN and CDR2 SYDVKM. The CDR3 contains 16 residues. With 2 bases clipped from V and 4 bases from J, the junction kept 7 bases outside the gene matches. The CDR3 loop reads CASSLLGLGTYNEQFF. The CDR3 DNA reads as TGTGCCAGCAGTTTACTGGGACTAGGAACGTACAATGAGCAGTTCTTC.

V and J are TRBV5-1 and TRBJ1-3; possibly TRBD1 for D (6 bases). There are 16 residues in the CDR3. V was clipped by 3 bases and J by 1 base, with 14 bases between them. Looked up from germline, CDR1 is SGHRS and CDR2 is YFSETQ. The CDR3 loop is CASSSQGRGSGNTIYF. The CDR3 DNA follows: TGCGCCAGCAGCTCACAGGGTAGAGGGTCTGGAAACACCATATATTTT.